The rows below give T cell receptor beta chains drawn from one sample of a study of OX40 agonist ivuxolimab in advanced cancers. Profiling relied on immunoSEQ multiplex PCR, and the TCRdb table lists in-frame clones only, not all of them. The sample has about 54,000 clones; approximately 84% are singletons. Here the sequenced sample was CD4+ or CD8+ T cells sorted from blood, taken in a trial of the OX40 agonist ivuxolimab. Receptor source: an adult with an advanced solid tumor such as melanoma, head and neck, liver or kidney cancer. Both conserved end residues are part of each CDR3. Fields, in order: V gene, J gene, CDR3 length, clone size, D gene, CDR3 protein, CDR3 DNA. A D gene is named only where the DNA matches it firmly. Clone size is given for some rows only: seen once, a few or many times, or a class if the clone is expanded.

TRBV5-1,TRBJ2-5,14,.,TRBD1,CASSLENRGETQYF,TGCGCCAGCAGCTTGGAAAACAGGGGAGAGACCCAGTACTTC
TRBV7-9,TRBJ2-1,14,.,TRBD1,CASSPAGQGNFAFF,TGTGCCAGCAGCCCGGCGGGACAGGGGAATTTTGCGTTCTTC
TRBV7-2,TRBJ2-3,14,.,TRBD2,CASSLGLATDTQYF,TGTGCCAGCAGCTTAGGACTAGCAACAGATACGCAGTATTTT
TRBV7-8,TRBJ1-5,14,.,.,CAAGGANSNQPQHF,TGTGCCGCGGGGGGGGCTAATAGCAATCAGCCCCAGCATTTT
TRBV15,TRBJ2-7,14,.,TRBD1,CATSSGTGTYEQYF,TGTGCCACCAGCAGCGGGACAGGCACCTACGAGCAGTACTTC
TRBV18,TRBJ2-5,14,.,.,CASSPGMRQETQYF,TGTGCCAGCTCACCCGGGATGCGCCAAGAGACCCAGTACTTC
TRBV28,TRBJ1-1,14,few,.,CASSFAGSNTEAFF,TGTGCCAGCAGTTTTGCAGGGTCCAACACTGAAGCTTTCTTT
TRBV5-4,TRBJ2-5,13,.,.,CASSGGQQETQYF,TGTGCCAGCAGCGGTGGACAGCAAGAGACCCAGTACTTC
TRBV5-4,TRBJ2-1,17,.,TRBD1,CATPGDFRTGVRNEQFF,TGTGCCACCCCGGGGGATTTTAGGACAGGGGTTAGGAATGAGCAGTTCTTC
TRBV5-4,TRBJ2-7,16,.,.,CASSLVGFSSSYEQYF,TGTGCCAGCAGCTTGGTGGGGTTTTCTAGCTCCTACGAGCAGTACTTC
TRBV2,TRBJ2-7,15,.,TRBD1,CASTKDRGSSYEQYF,TGTGCCAGCACTAAGGACAGGGGAAGCTCCTACGAGCAGTACTTC
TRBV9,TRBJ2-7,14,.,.,CASSVTDTTYEQYF,TGTGCCAGCAGCGTGACGGACACAACCTACGAGCAGTACTTC
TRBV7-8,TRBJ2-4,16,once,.,CASSSEPDWRRNIQYF,TGTGCCAGCAGCTCCGAGCCCGACTGGAGACGGAACATTCAGTACTTC
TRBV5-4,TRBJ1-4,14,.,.,CASARGRANEKLFF,TGTGCCAGCGCCCGGGGGAGGGCTAATGAAAAACTGTTTTTT
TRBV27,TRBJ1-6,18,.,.,CASSWAPRLDGYNSPLHF,TGTGCCAGCAGTTGGGCCCCGAGGCTGGACGGTTATAATTCACCCCTCCACTTT
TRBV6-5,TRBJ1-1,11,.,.,CASRGTTEAFF,TGTGCCAGCAGGGGGACAACTGAAGCTTTCTTT
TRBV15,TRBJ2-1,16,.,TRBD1,CATSWEGTGAYNEQFF,TGTGCCACCAGCTGGGAAGGGACAGGTGCCTACAATGAGCAGTTCTTC
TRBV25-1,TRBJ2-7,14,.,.,CASSESWDGYEQYF,TGTGCCAGCAGTGAATCGTGGGACGGCTACGAGCAGTACTTC
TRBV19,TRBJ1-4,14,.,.,CASSDRGTNEKLFF,TGTGCCAGTAGTGATCGGGGAACTAATGAAAAACTGTTTTTT
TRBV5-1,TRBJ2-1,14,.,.,CASSLRQGYNEQFF,TGCGCCAGCAGCTTGAGGCAGGGCTACAATGAGCAGTTCTTC
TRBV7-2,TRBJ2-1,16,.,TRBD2,CASSLGTSGTFYEQFF,TGTGCCAGCAGCTTGGGGACTAGCGGGACCTTCTATGAGCAGTTCTTC
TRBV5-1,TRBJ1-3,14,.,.,CASSEGSSGNTIYF,TGCGCCAGCTCCGAGGGAAGCTCTGGAAACACCATATATTTT
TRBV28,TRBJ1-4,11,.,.,CASSLDEKLFF,TGTGCCAGCAGTTTGGATGAAAAACTGTTTTTT
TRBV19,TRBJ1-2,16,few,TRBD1,CASTIDAGGTNYGYTF,TGTGCCAGTACTATAGATGCAGGGGGAACTAACTATGGCTACACCTTC
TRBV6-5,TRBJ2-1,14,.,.,CASKDGAKDTEQFF,TGTGCCAGCAAAGACGGCGCTAAGGACACTGAGCAGTTCTTC
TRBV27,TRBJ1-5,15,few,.,CASSMQGLGNQPQHF,TGTGCCAGCAGTATGCAGGGTTTAGGCAATCAGCCCCAGCATTTT
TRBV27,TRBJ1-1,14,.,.,CASSITGSIAEAFF,TGTGCCAGCAGTATTACAGGCTCTATCGCTGAAGCTTTCTTT
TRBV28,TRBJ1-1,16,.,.,CASSLRGFRRNTEAFF,TGTGCCAGCAGTTTAAGGGGATTCAGGCGGAACACTGAAGCTTTCTTT
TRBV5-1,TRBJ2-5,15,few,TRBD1,CASRRRGILGETQYF,TGCGCCAGCAGACGCAGGGGGATCTTGGGGGAGACCCAGTACTTC
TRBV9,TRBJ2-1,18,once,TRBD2,CASSVGTSGSSSYNEQFF,TGTGCCAGCAGCGTAGGCACTAGCGGGAGTAGCTCCTACAATGAGCAGTTCTTC
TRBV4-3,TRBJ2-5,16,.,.,CASSQGFSGYGETQYF,TGCGCCAGCAGCCAAGGCTTTTCAGGGTACGGGGAGACCCAGTACTTC
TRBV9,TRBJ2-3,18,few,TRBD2,CASSPPMIAGPRADTQYF,TGTGCCAGCAGCCCCCCGATGATAGCGGGACCTCGAGCAGATACGCAGTATTTT
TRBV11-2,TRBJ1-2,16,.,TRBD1,CASSLSFNRGRVGYTF,TGTGCCAGCAGCTTATCTTTCAACAGGGGAAGAGTTGGCTACACCTTC
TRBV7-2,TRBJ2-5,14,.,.,CASSSLPGVETQYF,TGTGCCAGCAGCTCCCTCCCTGGAGTAGAGACCCAGTACTTC
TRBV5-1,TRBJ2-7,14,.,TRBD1,CASSLGGTVDEQYF,TGCGCCAGCAGCTTAGGGGGCACCGTCGACGAGCAGTACTTC
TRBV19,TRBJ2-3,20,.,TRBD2,CASSGGTSGANHPHTDTQYF,TGTGCCAGTAGTGGCGGGACTAGCGGGGCCAACCACCCACACACAGATACGCAGTATTTT
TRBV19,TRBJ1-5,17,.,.,CASSIEDSSGGNQPQHF,TGTGCCAGTAGTATAGAGGACAGTTCAGGAGGGAATCAGCCCCAGCATTTT
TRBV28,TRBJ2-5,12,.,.,CATAVGRETQYF,TGTGCCACCGCTGTCGGGCGAGAGACCCAGTACTTC
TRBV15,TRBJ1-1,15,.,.,CATSFGGRLNTEAFF,TGTGCCACCAGCTTCGGAGGTAGGCTGAACACTGAAGCTTTCTTT
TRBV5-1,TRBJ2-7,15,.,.,CASSLGRAGPYEQYF,TGCGCCAGCAGCTTGGGTAGGGCAGGGCCCTACGAGCAGTACTTC
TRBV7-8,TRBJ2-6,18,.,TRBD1,CASSYRTGGLSGANVLTF,TGTGCCAGCAGCTACCGGACAGGGGGACTCTCTGGGGCCAACGTCCTGACTTTC
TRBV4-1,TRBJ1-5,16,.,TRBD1,CASSLRTGNSNQPQHF,TGCGCCAGCAGCCTCAGGACAGGAAATAGCAATCAGCCCCAGCATTTT
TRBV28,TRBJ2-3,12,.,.,CASKGTTDTQYF,TGTGCCAGCAAAGGTACCACAGATACGCAGTATTTT
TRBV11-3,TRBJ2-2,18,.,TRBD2,CASSLALGYGGDTGELFF,TGTGCCAGCAGCTTAGCGCTCGGCTACGGGGGGGATACCGGGGAGCTGTTTTTT
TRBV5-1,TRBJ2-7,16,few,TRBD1,CASSSQLQGSRYEQYF,TGCGCCAGCAGCTCTCAATTACAGGGGTCCCGATACGAGCAGTACTTC
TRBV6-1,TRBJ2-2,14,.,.,CASSEGVNTGELFF,TGTGCCAGCAGTGAGGGGGTGAACACCGGGGAGCTGTTTTTT
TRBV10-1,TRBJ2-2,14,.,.,CASSSSGGTGELFF,TGCGCCAGCAGCTCATCCGGGGGAACCGGGGAGCTGTTTTTT